Listed here are 6 T cell receptor beta chains from one sample, sequenced in a study of T cell responses to AZD1222 COVID-19 vaccine. The method was immunoSEQ multiplex PCR; TCRdb's version includes in-frame clones alone and lacks a portion of them. This sample has approximately 120,000 clones, with approximately 91% found just once. This material consisted of peripheral blood, taken on day 0 of MenACWY control vaccination. The receptors were gathered from an adult in good health.

This chain joins TRBV7-2 and TRBJ2-1, with 8 bases aligning to TRBD2. CDR1 and CDR2 (germline): SGHTA, FQGNSA. V gave up 0 bases and J gave up 9 bases; unmatched junction bases: 4. This CDR3 has 14 amino acids. The CDR3 coding sequence is TGTGCCAGCAGCTTAGCGTTTGCGGGGGGTGAGCAGTTCTTC. This codes for CASSLAFAGGEQFF.

V and J are TRBV7-9 and TRBJ1-2; D unresolved. V was pared by 5 bases and J by 6 bases, with 13 bases between. The germline V gene has CDR1 SEHNR and CDR2 FQNEAQ (reference sequence). This CDR3 comprises 13 residues. The CDR3 is CASSPLSLDGYTF. The CDR3 bases are TGTGCCAGCAGCCCGTTATCCTTAGATGGCTACACCTTC.

The chain carries TRBV2 and TRBJ2-7; possibly TRBD2 for D (6 bases). Trimming took off 3 bases at V and 2 bases at J, with 14 bases between the two ends. CDR1 is SNHLY, CDR2 FYNNEI, per germline. This CDR3 spans 15 amino acids. The CDR3 DNA follows: TGTGCCAGCAGTGACTTTTGGGACTCCCCCTACGAGCAGTACTTC. Protein: CASSDFWDSPYEQYF.

This rearrangement joins TRBV4-1 to TRBJ1-2; maybe TRBD1 (5 bases). V was clipped by 4 bases and J by 9 bases, with 18 bases between them. Per the germline V gene, CDR1 is MGHRA and CDR2 is YSYEKL. The CDR3 spans 14 residues. CDR3 DNA: TGCGCCAGCAGCCGAGGCATCGACAGAGGGCGCTACACCTTC. It encodes CASSRGIDRGRYTF.

The chain links TRBV30 to TRBJ1-4; D gene unclear. Germline loops: CDR1 GTSNPN, CDR2 SVGIG (reference sequence). The CDR3 has 11 amino acids. V was clipped by 0 bases and J by 8 bases, with 4 bases between them. CDR3 protein: CAWSVKEKLFF. In DNA, the CDR3 is TGTGCCTGGAGTGTAAAGGAAAAACTGTTTTTT. The full variable domain, in which reference TRBV30 and TRBJ1-4 provide the parts outside the CDR3, is SQTIHQWPATLVQPVGSPLSLECTVEGTSNPNLYWYRQAAGRGLQLLFYSVGIGQISSEVPQNLSASRPQDRQFILSSKKLLLSDSGFYLCAWSVKEKLFFGSGTQLSVL.

V and J are TRBV30 and TRBJ2-1; tentatively, D is TRBD2 (6 bases). V was clipped by 0 bases and J by 5 bases, with 17 bases between them. From germline, CDR1 is GTSNPN and CDR2 SVGIG (reference sequence). CDR3 length: 16 residues. Here the CDR3 DNA reads TGTGCCTGGAGTGTCGCGGGACGGTCCCTCGACAATGAGCAGTTCTTC. Its translation is CAWSVAGRSLDNEQFF.